A selection of T cell receptor beta chains follows, all from one sample in a study of OX40 agonist ivuxolimab in advanced cancers. Profiled with immunoSEQ multiplex PCR; TCRdb holds only in-frame clones, not every one. This sample yields tens of thousands of clones, of which 75% to 90% are seen a single time; under 2% belongs to the top ten. This material consisted of CD4+ or CD8+ T cells sorted from blood, taken in a trial of the OX40 agonist ivuxolimab. These receptor sequences come from an adult with an advanced solid tumor such as melanoma, head and neck, liver or kidney cancer. CDR3s leave out the opening cysteine and the closing phenylalanine or tryptophan.

V,J,CDR3
TRBV5-1,TRBJ1-3,ASSLDSPGSGNTIY
TRBV10-1,TRBJ2-1,ASSDPGQGHNEQF
TRBV5-1,TRBJ1-1,ASSLVTGTKNTEAF
TRBV11-3,TRBJ2-3,ASSFLSGGTDTQY
TRBV11-2,TRBJ1-1,ASSLEGTENTEAF
TRBV5-1,TRBJ1-4,ASSRTATNEKLF
TRBV5-4,TRBJ2-3,ASSLLTSGRGGTQY
TRBV19,TRBJ1-4,ASSSSGATNEKLF
TRBV28,TRBJ2-3,ASSSRGQGGLDTQY
TRBV5-5,TRBJ2-3,ASSSRGQGQY
TRBV12-5,TRBJ2-1,ASGAGQGSNEQF
TRBV6-1,TRBJ1-1,ASTTGGLGDTEAF
TRBV5-1,TRBJ1-2,ASSGNQGGYGYT
TRBV6-1,TRBJ2-7,ASIPGAGGGHEQY
TRBV9,TRBJ1-3,ASSVSGSHSGNTIY
TRBV27,TRBJ2-3,ASSWASSTDTQY
TRBV6-6,TRBJ1-2,ASSSSDRESYGYT
TRBV27,TRBJ1-4,ASNYGGLRGEKLF
TRBV7-9,TRBJ2-6,ASSLSTYSGANVLT
TRBV18,TRBJ1-2,ASSSSQERTASGYT
TRBV10-2,TRBJ1-2,ASSDLRLYGYT
TRBV29-1,TRBJ2-4,SATEETSGLAKNIQY
TRBV6-1,TRBJ1-4,ASSELALNEKLF
TRBV5-4,TRBJ1-6,ASSWSKGGYNSPLH
TRBV28,TRBJ2-7,ASSLARSRPYEQY
TRBV6-5,TRBJ2-2,ASRQANTGELF
TRBV11-2,TRBJ1-2,ASSLSGQGGYT
TRBV29-1,TRBJ2-1,SVLRGLAGGEQF
TRBV7-2,TRBJ1-5,ASSTDRPNQPQH
TRBV7-9,TRBJ2-7,ASSGRDRLYEQY
TRBV5-8,TRBJ2-7,ASSFAWDRTYEQY
TRBV18,TRBJ1-1,ASSKQGVMAEAF
TRBV27,TRBJ2-5,ASSTRTGDQETQY
TRBV5-4,TRBJ2-1,ASSLARDRVYNEQF
TRBV2,TRBJ1-1,ASRPPNTEAF
TRBV18,TRBJ1-1,ASSAGTGDSGAF
TRBV27,TRBJ1-5,ASTRSNQPQH
TRBV13,TRBJ2-7,ASSSRTSGSSYEQY
TRBV13,TRBJ1-2,ASRNSRGDNYGYT
TRBV19,TRBJ1-5,ASSKRGSYQPQH